The 21 T cell receptor beta chains below come from one sample, sequenced in a study of T-cell memory formation after mild COVID-19. TCRdb processed the 5' RACE reads anew with MiXCR; each CDR3 protein has one entry. The sample has roughly 110,000 distinct CDR3 sequences; approximately 15% are singletons. The sequencing input was PBMCs or a T cell subset sorted from them (not recorded which). These receptors were collected from a man aged 18 to 30 who had mild COVID-19 (a few samples of this study predate the infection). Cell type and time point are not known.

There are a few counts of this clonotype. The chain links TRBV12-3 or TRBV12-4 to TRBJ2-3, with D perhaps TRBD1 (6 bases). The V end was cut by 2 bases, the J end by 0 bases, with 12 bases between. This CDR3 region has 16 residues. The CDR3 protein is CASSLTRDISTDTQYF. The CDR3 DNA sequence: TGTGCCAGCAGTTTAACCCGGGACATTAGCACAGATACGCAGTATTTT.

The J gene is TRBJ1-5, the V gene TRBV2, with TRBD1 identical over 10 bases. The CDR3 is made up of 16 amino acids. V dropped 7 bases and J dropped 9; count of bases not matched to a gene: 15. The germline V gene has CDR1 SNHLY and CDR2 FYNNEI. In DNA form, the CDR3 reads TGTGCCAGCAACCCGAACAGGGACAGGGGATTGAGGCCCCAGCATTTT. Protein product: CASNPNRDRGLRPQHF.

This clonotype appeared a few times. V usage is TRBV5-1 and J usage is TRBJ2-5, with D possibly TRBD2 on 5 matching bases. The V gene lost 1 base and the J gene lost 1 base, with 11 bases spanning the gap. Germline assignment: CDR1 SGHRS and CDR2 YFSETQ. The CDR3 is made up of 15 amino acids. The CDR3 reads CASSLYPGVQETQYF. The CDR3 DNA follows: TGCGCCAGCAGCTTGTACCCCGGGGTCCAAGAGACCCAGTACTTC.

This clonotype was seen repeatedly, ten times or more. The J gene is TRBJ1-1, the V gene TRBV5-6, with D possibly matching TRBD1 (6 bases). The CDR3 runs to 14 residues. V gave up 4 bases and J gave up 4 bases, with 14 bases separating them. Germline assignment: CDR1 SGHDT and CDR2 YYEEEE. The CDR3 nucleotides are TGTGCCAGCAGCACCTACAGGGTGGGCACTGAAGCTTTCTTT. Translating gives CASSTYRVGTEAFF.

Only a few counts were recorded for this clonotype. CDR3 loop: CASSCLGAGVLRGFYEQYV. The CDR3 DNA is TGCGCCAGCAGCTGTCTGGGAGCGGGGGTTCTTCGAGGGTTCTACGAGCAGTACGTC. V gene TRBV5-1 combines with J gene TRBJ2-7; 8 bases are a match to TRBD2. With V trimmed by 3 bases and J by 3 bases, 20 bases remained unmatched. Germline V gives CDR1 SGHRS, CDR2 YFSETQ. The CDR3 consists of 19 residues.

The chain couples TRBV7-2 to TRBJ2-7, with D tentatively TRBD1 or TRBD2 (5 bases each). V was pared by 1 base and J by 6 bases, with 7 bases between. This CDR3 spans 12 amino acids. CDR1 is SGHTA, CDR2 FQGNSA, per germline. For the CDR3, the DNA is TGTGCCAGCAGCTTAGAAGGGACCGAGCAGTACTTC. Its translation: CASSLEGTEQYF.

In this sample, this clonotype turned up a few times. The rearrangement uses TRBV5-1 and TRBJ2-3; TRBD1 aligns across 9 bases. V lost 2 bases and J lost 2; bases outside the gene matches: 6. CDR3 size: 16 residues. Germline V CDR1 and CDR2: SGHRS, YFSETQ. The DNA of the CDR3 is TGCGCCAGCAGCTTAGGACAGGGGACCTACACAGATACGCAGTATTTT. This encodes CASSLGQGTYTDTQYF. Filled out from reference TRBV5-1 and TRBJ2-3, the complete variable domain reads KAGVTQTPRYLIKTRGQQVTLSCSPISGHRSVSWYQQTPGQGLQFLFEYFSETQRNKGNFPGRFSGRQFSNSRSEMNVSTLELGDSALYLCASSLGQGTYTDTQYFGPGTRLTVL.

This clonotype was counted ten times or more. The rearrangement joins TRBV7-2 to TRBJ1-6; unclear D gene. The CDR3 length is 12 residues. With 1 base removed from V and 15 bases from J, the gap between germline ends came to 10 bases. Germline assignment: CDR1 SGHTA and CDR2 FQGNSA. CDR3 nucleotide sequence: TGTGCCAGCAGCTTAGGATTCCAAGACCTCCACTTT. This encodes CASSLGFQDLHF.

This clonotype was seen a few times. This sequence joins TRBV24-1 and TRBJ2-5; 10 bases agree with TRBD1. The J segment lost 4 bases and the V segment lost 7 bases, leaving 5 bases of the junction unmatched. This CDR3 has 14 amino acids. The germline V gene encodes CDR1 KGHDR and CDR2 SFDVKD. CDR3 in DNA: TGTGCCACCAGCCCGACAGGGGGCCCAGAGACCCAGTACTTC. Protein: CATSPTGGPETQYF.

This clonotype was counted only a few times. The V call is TRBV7-6, the J call TRBJ2-1; either TRBD1 or TRBD2 may supply D (5 bases each). CDR1 is SGHVS, CDR2 FNYEAQ, per germline. The CDR3 is made up of 14 amino acids. The V gene lost 5 bases and the J gene lost 7 bases, with 15 bases spanning the gap. The CDR3: CASSPGRRGNEQFF. Written as DNA, the CDR3 is TGTGCCAGCAGCCCGGGGCGCCGAGGGAATGAGCAGTTCTTC.

The rearrangement joins TRBV2 to TRBJ2-7; tentatively, D is TRBD2 (6 bases). CDR3 length equals 16 residues. Trimming stripped 3 bases from V and 5 bases from J, with 20 bases between. Germline V lookup: CDR1 SNHLY, CDR2 FYNNEI. The CDR3 sequence is CASSDSRRLVQHEQYF. The CDR3 nucleotides are TGTGCCAGCAGTGACAGCCGGAGACTAGTTCAACACGAGCAGTACTTC.

In nucleotides, the CDR3 is TGTGCCAGCAGTCCTAGCGGGGGCTCCTACGAGCAGTACTTC. Amino acids: CASSPSGGSYEQYF. The chain joins TRBV12-3 or TRBV12-4 to TRBJ2-7; TRBD2 matches 10 bases. Trimming took 5 bases from V and 0 from J; bases not matched to a gene: 1. The CDR3 length is 14 residues.

This clonotype was detected a few times. V and J are TRBV7-3 and TRBJ2-3; the D is unclear. V dropped 5 bases and J dropped 4 bases, with 19 bases sitting between them. Germline CDR1 SGHTA, CDR2 FQGTGA. This CDR3 spans 16 amino acids. The CDR3 region is CASSPSATYRADTQYF. CDR3 bases: TGTGCCAGCAGCCCCTCCGCTACCTATAGGGCAGATACGCAGTATTTT.

The chain employs TRBV4-1 and TRBJ2-7; 9 bases are shared with TRBD1. Trimming at V came to 3 bases and at J to 4 bases, leaving 13 bases not matched to a gene. Per the germline V gene, CDR1 is MGHRA and CDR2 is YSYEKL. The CDR3 totals 17 residues. The CDR3 sequence: CASSQDLGDRGRYEQYF. The CDR3 DNA follows: TGCGCCAGCAGCCAGGACCTCGGAGACAGGGGGAGGTACGAGCAGTACTTC.

This clonotype was recorded at least ten times. The rearrangement links TRBV7-6 to TRBJ2-1, with 11 bases matching TRBD2. CDR1 SGHVS and CDR2 FNYEAQ come from the germline V gene. Trimming took 2 bases from V and 3 from J; bases not matched to a gene: 3. This CDR3 region has 16 residues. The DNA for the CDR3 is TGTGCCAGCAGCTTACTTAGCGGGGGGGGCTACAATGAGCAGTTCTTC. Residues: CASSLLSGGGYNEQFF.

V is TRBV11-2 and J is TRBJ2-7, with 11 positions matching TRBD2. Trimming cost V 4 bases and J 0 bases; bases outside gene matches: 11. The CDR3 runs to 18 residues. Germline V CDR1 and CDR2: SGHAT, FQNNGV. The CDR3 sequence: CASSSRSLAGGRSYEQYF. The DNA for the CDR3 is TGTGCCAGCAGCTCAAGATCCCTAGCGGGAGGTCGCTCCTACGAGCAGTACTTC.

V usage is TRBV4-1 and J usage is TRBJ2-1, with 11 positions matching TRBD2. Germline lookup yields CDR1 MGHRA and CDR2 YSYEKL. The CDR3 is 16 residues long. With 5 bases clipped from V and 8 bases from J, the junction kept 11 bases outside the gene matches. CDR3 in amino acids: CASSKLLAGGVHEQFF. The CDR3 nucleotides are TGCGCCAGCAGCAAACTCCTAGCGGGGGGTGTCCATGAGCAGTTCTTC.

This clonotype appeared a few times. The chain uses TRBV4-2 and TRBJ1-4; D is unclear. Trimming shortened V by 3 bases and J by 6 bases, and 8 bases separated the two germline ends. Germline assignment: CDR1 LGHNA and CDR2 YNFKEQ. The CDR3 extends over 13 amino acids. The CDR3 DNA reads as TGTGCCAGCAGCCACCTCGGGGATGAAAAACTGTTTTTT. It encodes CASSHLGDEKLFF.

This clonotype was seen a few times. This sequence joins TRBV5-1 and TRBJ2-7, with D uncertain. Germline V gene data show CDR1 as SGHRS and CDR2 as YFSETQ. This CDR3 contains 11 residues. Deletions cut 1 base from V and 5 bases from J, with 4 bases between. In DNA, the CDR3 is TGCGCCAGCAGCTTGTTGGACGAGCAGTACTTC. Amino acid sequence: CASSLLDEQYF.

This chain links TRBV4-3 with TRBJ2-7; TRBD2 matches at 9 bases. Germline trimming cut 0 bases from V and 4 bases from J; bases unmatched to any gene: 4. The germline CDR1 and CDR2 sequences are LGHNA and YSLEER. The CDR3 extends over 15 amino acids. This CDR3 is CASSQDLAGWYEQYF. The DNA for the CDR3 is TGCGCCAGCAGCCAAGATCTAGCGGGGTGGTACGAGCAGTACTTC.

The table lists this clonotype with a count of one. This chain joins TRBV9 and TRBJ2-1; no definite D call. With 1 base removed from V and 5 bases from J, the gap between germline ends came to 4 bases. Germline V gene lookup returns CDR1 SGDLS and CDR2 YYNGEE. CDR3 length: 12 residues. The CDR3 protein is CASSVSDNEQFF. As DNA, the CDR3 is TGTGCCAGCAGCGTATCTGACAATGAGCAGTTCTTC.